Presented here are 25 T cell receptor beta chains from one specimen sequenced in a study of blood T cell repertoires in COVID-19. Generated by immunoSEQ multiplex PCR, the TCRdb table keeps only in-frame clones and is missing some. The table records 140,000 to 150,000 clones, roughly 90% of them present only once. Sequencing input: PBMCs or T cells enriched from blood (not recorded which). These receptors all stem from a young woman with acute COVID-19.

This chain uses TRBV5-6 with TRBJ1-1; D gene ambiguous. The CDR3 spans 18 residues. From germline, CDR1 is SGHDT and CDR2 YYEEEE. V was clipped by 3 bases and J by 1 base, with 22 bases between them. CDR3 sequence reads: CASSWKFGEGLKNTEAFF. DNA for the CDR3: TGTGCCAGCAGCTGGAAGTTCGGCGAGGGCCTCAAGAACACTGAAGCTTTCTTT.

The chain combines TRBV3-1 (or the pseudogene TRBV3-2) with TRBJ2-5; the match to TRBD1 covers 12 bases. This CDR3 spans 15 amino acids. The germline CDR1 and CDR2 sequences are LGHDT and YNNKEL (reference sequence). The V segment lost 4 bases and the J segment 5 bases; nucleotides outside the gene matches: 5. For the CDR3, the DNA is TGTGCCAGCAGCCCGGGACAGGGGGCACACGAGACCCAGTACTTC. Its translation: CASSPGQGAHETQYF.

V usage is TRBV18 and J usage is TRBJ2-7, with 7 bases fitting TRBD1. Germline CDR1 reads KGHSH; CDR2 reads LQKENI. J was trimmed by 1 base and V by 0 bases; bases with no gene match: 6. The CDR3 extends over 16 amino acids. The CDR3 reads CASSPPTGSDSYEQYF. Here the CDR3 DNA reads TGTGCCAGCTCACCACCGACAGGGTCTGATTCCTACGAGCAGTACTTC.

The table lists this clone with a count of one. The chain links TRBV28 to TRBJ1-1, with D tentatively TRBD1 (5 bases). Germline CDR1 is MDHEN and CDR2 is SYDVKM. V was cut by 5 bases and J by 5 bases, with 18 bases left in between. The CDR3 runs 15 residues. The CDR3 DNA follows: TGTGCCAGCAGTGCACCTTCAGGGCAAGGGACTGAAGCTTTCTTT. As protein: CASSAPSGQGTEAFF.

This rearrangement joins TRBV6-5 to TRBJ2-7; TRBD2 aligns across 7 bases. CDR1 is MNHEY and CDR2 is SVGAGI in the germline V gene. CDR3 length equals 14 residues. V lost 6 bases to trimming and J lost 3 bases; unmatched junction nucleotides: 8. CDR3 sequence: CASRRPSSGYEQYF. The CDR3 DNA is TGTGCCAGCAGAAGACCCTCTAGCGGCTACGAGCAGTACTTC.

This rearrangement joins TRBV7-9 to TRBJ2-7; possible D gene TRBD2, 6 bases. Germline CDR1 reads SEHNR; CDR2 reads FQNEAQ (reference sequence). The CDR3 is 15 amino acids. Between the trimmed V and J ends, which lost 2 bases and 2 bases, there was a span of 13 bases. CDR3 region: CASSLRRATTYEQYF. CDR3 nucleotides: TGTGCCAGCAGCTTAAGGAGGGCCACTACCTACGAGCAGTACTTC.

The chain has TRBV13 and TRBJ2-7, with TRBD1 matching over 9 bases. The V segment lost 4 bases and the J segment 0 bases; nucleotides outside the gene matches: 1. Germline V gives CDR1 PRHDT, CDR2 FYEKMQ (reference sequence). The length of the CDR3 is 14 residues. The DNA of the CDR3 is TGTGCCAGCAGCTCGGGACAGGGCTCCTACGAGCAGTACTTC. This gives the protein CASSSGQGSYEQYF.

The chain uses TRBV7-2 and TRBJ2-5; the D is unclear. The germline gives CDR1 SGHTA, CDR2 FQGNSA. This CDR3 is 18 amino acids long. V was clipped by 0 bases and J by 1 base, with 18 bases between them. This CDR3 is CASSLAPAAATSQETQYF. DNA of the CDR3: TGTGCCAGCAGCTTAGCGCCGGCGGCAGCCACTTCCCAAGAGACCCAGTACTTC.

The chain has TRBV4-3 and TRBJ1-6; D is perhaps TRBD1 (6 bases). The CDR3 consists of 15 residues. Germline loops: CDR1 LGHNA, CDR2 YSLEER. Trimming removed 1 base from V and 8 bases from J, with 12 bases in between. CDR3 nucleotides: TGCGCCAGCAGCCAAGGTCGGGACATCTATTCACCCCTCCACTTT. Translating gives CASSQGRDIYSPLHF.

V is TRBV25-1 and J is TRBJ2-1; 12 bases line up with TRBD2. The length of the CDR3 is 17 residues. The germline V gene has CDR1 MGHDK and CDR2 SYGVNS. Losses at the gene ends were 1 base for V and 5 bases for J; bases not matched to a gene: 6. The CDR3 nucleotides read TGTGCCAGCAGTGAATTTAGGACTAGCGGGATAGACAATGAGCAGTTCTTC. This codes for CASSEFRTSGIDNEQFF.

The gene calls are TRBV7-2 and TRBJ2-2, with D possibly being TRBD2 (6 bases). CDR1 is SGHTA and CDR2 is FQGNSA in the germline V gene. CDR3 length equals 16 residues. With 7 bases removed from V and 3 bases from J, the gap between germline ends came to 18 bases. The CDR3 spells CASNRKAGLDTGELFF. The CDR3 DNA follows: TGTGCCAGCAACCGCAAGGCGGGGCTCGACACCGGGGAGCTGTTTTTT. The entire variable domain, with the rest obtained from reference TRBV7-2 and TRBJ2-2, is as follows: GAGVSQSPSNKVTEKGKDVELRCDPISGHTALYWYRQSLGQGLEFLIYFQGNSAPDKSGLPSDRFSAERTGGSVSTLTIQRTQQEDSAVYLCASNRKAGLDTGELFFGEGSRLTVL.

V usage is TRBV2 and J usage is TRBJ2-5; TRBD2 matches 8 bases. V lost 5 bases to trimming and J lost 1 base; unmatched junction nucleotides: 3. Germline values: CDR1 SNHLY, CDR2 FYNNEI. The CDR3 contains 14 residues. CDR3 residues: CASSPTSGQETQYF. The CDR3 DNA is TGTGCCAGCAGTCCCACTAGCGGCCAAGAGACCCAGTACTTC.

The CDR3 here is CASSLIVRSGTDTQYF. In DNA form, the CDR3 reads TGTGCCAGCAGCTTAATCGTTAGATCAGGGACAGATACGCAGTATTTT. This chain links TRBV7-2 with TRBJ2-3; tentative D call: TRBD1 (5 bases). This CDR3 has 16 amino acids. The germline CDR1 and CDR2 sequences are SGHTA and FQGNSA. Trimming left V 2 bases short and J 3 bases short, with 15 bases between.

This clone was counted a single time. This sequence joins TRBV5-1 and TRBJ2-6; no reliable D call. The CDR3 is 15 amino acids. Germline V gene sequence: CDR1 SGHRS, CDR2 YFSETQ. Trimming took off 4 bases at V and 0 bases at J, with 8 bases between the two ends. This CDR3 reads CASSPEISGANVLTF. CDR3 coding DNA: TGCGCCAGCAGCCCTGAGATCTCTGGGGCCAACGTCCTGACTTTC.

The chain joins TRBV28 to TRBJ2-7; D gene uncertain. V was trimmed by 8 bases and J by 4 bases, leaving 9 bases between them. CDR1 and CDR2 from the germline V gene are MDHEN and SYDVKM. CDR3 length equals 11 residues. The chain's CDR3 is CASGPRYEQYF. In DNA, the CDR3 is TGTGCCAGCGGCCCAAGATACGAGCAGTACTTC.

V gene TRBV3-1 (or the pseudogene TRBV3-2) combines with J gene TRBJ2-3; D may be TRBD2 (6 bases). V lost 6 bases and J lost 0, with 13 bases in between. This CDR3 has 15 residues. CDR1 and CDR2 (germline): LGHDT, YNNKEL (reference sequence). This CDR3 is CASRGEVPSTDTQYF. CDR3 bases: TGTGCCAGCAGGGGGGAGGTCCCTAGCACAGATACGCAGTATTTT.

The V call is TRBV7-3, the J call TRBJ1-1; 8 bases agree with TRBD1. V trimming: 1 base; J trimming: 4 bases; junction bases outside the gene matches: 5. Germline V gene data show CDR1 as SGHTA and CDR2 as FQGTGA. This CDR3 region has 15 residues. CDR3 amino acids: CASSLKGQATTEAFF. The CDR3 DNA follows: TGTGCCAGCAGCTTAAAGGGACAGGCCACCACTGAAGCTTTCTTT.

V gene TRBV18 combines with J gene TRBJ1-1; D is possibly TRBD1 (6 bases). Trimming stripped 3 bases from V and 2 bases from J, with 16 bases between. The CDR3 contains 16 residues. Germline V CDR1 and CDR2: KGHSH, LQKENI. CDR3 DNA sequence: TGTGCCAGCTCACCCACCACTGGACAGAGCAACACTGAAGCTTTCTTT. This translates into CASSPTTGQSNTEAFF.

Here the CDR3 reads CAWSDGANPLYKAFF. In DNA form, the CDR3 reads TGTGCCTGGAGTGATGGGGCCAACCCCCTGTATAAAGCTTTCTTT. The V call is TRBV30, the J call TRBJ1-1; possibly TRBD1 for D (5 bases). V lost 1 base and J lost 9, with 21 bases in between. Germline-derived CDR1 and CDR2 are GTSNPN and SVGIG (reference sequence). The CDR3 is 15 amino acids.

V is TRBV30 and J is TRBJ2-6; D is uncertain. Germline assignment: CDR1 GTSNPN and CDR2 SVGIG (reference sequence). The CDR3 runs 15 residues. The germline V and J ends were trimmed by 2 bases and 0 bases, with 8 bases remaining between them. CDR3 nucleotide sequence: TGTGCCTGGAGTTCTTACATCTCTGGGGCCAACGTCCTGACTTTC. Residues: CAWSSYISGANVLTF.

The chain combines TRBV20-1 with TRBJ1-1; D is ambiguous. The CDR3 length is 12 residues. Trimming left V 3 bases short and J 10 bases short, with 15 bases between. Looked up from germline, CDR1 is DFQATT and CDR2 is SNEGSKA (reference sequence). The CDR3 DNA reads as TGCAGTGCTAGTCTTGGAGGACGGGTAGCTTTCTTT. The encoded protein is CSASLGGRVAFF.

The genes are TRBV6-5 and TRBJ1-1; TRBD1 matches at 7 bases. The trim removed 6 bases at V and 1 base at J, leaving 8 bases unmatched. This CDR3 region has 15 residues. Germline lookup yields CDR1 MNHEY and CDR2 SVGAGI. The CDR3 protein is CASRDWTGPNTEAFF. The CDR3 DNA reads TGTGCCAGCAGAGACTGGACAGGACCGAACACTGAAGCTTTCTTT.

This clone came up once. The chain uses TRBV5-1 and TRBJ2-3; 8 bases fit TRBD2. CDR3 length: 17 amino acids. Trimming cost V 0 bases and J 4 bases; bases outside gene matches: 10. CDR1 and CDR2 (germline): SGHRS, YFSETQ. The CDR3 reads CASSLAFVSGSADTQYF. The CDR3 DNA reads TGCGCCAGCAGCTTGGCCTTCGTAAGCGGGAGCGCAGATACGCAGTATTTT. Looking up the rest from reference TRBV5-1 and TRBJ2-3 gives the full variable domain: KAGVTQTPRYLIKTRGQQVTLSCSPISGHRSVSWYQQTPGQGLQFLFEYFSETQRNKGNFPGRFSGRQFSNSRSEMNVSTLELGDSALYLCASSLAFVSGSADTQYFGPGTRLTVL.

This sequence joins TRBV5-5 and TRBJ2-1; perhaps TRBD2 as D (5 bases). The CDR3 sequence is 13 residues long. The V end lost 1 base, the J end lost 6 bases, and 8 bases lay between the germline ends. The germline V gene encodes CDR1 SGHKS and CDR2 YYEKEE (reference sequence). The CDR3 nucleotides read TGTGCCAGCAGCTTGCGAGGAGGCAATGAGCAGTTCTTC. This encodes CASSLRGGNEQFF.

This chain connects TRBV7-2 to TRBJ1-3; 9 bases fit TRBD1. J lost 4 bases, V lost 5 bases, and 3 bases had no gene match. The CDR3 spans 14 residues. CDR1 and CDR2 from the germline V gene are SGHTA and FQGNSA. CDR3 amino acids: CASSPGTGGNTIYF. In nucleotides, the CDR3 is TGTGCCAGCAGCCCCGGGACAGGGGGAAACACCATATATTTT.